This paragraph covers one TCR beta chain sequence. This sample was taken from a study of blood T cell repertoires in COVID-19. Study details: Sites in the United States, Italy and Spain provided acute and convalescent COVID-19 samples. Sources were T cells, B-cell-depleted T cells, or PBMCs; the material itself was cDNA or gDNA.

Original processing notes: The authors estimated nucleated cell counts from reference gene primer amplification. Clones were sequenced by immunoSEQ multiplex PCR, and TCRdb holds only the in-frame ones, with some missing. V and J calls and clone size are those listed in that table; D and trimming were worked out from the DNA. The sample holds some 65,000 clones; approximately 94% are singletons and the top ten take roughly 2.7%. Trimming cost V 4 bases and J 2 bases, with 15 bases left between them. The CDR3 contains 15 residues. The V gene's germline CDR1 is SGHRS and CDR2 YFSETQ. This clonotype originated in a man between 65 and 85 years old with active COVID-19. The rearrangement links TRBV5-1 to TRBJ1-2, with a weak D call TRBD1 (6 bases). Source material: peripheral blood. The CDR3 DNA reads as TGCGCCAGCAGCGGGATACAGGGTACGAACTATGGCTACACCTTC. It is translated as CASSGIQGTNYGYTF.